This entry features one TCR beta chain sequence. Its antigen is as yet unknown. At one of its ends the junction is not consistent with the germline gene, which may arise from a read error. Germline loops: CDR1 DFQATT, CDR2 SNEGSKA (reference sequence). This CDR3 has 15 residues. This entry is derived from a study of T-cell reconstitution after alpha-beta-depleted transplantation in children. The study, taken as a whole, reports: Newly produced T cells mostly accounted for T-cell counts and diversity one year post-transplant. Surviving recipient T cells and thymic progenitors produced the high day-60 TCRbeta diversity seen in some patients. After transplant, at about two months, alpha-beta T cells were reportedly derived from several hundred expanded graft clones.

Unique molecular identifiers were built into the TCRbeta library. Each CDR3 protein is one row after TCRdb ran MiXCR on the PCR reads. The sample contains about 580,000 distinct CDR3 sequences, 20% to 30% of which appear only once. This sequence joins TRBV20-1 and TRBJ2-5, with D tentatively TRBD1 (7 bases). Material: PBMCs, obtained before TCRalphabeta/CD19-depleted stem cell transplant. This sequence was found in a boy in the first two years of life with Wiskott-Aldrich syndrome, due to receive a stem cell transplant. The CDR3 protein is CSARGDRTGKETQYF. In DNA form, the CDR3 reads TGCAGCGCTAGGGGGGATCGGACAGGAAAAGAGACCCAGTACTTC.